Shown below are 31 T cell receptor beta chains from a single sample sequenced in a study of shared clonotypes between healthy human individuals. Positively selected for CCR7, the CD45RO-negative cells used as naive CD8 cells excluded terminally differentiated effector memory CD45RA+ cells. Clones were sequenced by immunoSEQ multiplex PCR, and TCRdb holds only the in-frame ones, with some missing. The sample consists of approximately 810,000 clones, around 93% of them appearing once. Sequenced: naive CD8+ T cells sorted from blood. The receptor source for this set is a man younger than 40 in good health.

V and J are TRBV11-2 and TRBJ2-1; 10 positions match TRBD2. Germline CDR1 is SGHAT and CDR2 is FQNNGV. The CDR3 extends over 16 amino acids. After removal of 1 base from V and 7 bases from J, the junction contained 7 bases not matched to a gene. CDR3: CASSLGSGRALNEQFF. CDR3 DNA sequence: TGTGCCAGCAGCTTAGGAAGCGGGAGGGCCTTAAATGAGCAGTTCTTC.

This chain uses TRBV27 with TRBJ2-7; TRBD2 agrees at 9 bases. This CDR3 comprises 14 residues. CDR1 and CDR2 (germline): MNHEY, SMNVEV (reference sequence). Unmatched junction bases numbered 6, after V lost 9 bases and J lost 0 bases. CDR3 sequence: CASAAGGPSYEQYF. CDR3 bases: TGTGCCAGTGCAGCGGGAGGTCCCTCCTACGAGCAGTACTTC.

The chain employs TRBV7-9 and TRBJ2-2; D unclear. V gave up 1 base and J gave up 5 bases, with 5 bases separating them. The CDR3 consists of 13 residues. Germline CDR1 reads SEHNR; CDR2 reads FQNEAQ (reference sequence). This CDR3 is CASSLDGTGELFF. The CDR3 nucleotides are TGTGCCAGCAGCTTAGACGGGACCGGGGAGCTGTTTTTT.

This chain joins TRBV27 and TRBJ1-2, with 7 bases that match TRBD1. Unmatched junction bases numbered 5, after V lost 2 bases and J lost 2 bases. The germline V gene encodes CDR1 MNHEY and CDR2 SMNVEV (reference sequence). The CDR3 is 15 residues long. The CDR3 reads CASSLGVQGNYGYTF. The DNA of the CDR3 is TGTGCCAGCAGTTTAGGGGTACAGGGGAACTATGGCTACACCTTC.

V and J are TRBV5-1 and TRBJ2-7; D possibly uses TRBD1 or TRBD2 (5 bases each). The CDR3 spans 14 residues. In germline, CDR1 is SGHRS, CDR2 YFSETQ. V was clipped by 4 bases and J by 2 bases, with 13 bases between them. The CDR3 region is CASSPRDGAYEQYF. CDR3 sequence (DNA): TGCGCCAGCAGCCCTAGGGACGGTGCCTACGAGCAGTACTTC.

The sample holds one count of this clone. The V call is TRBV27, the J call TRBJ2-1, with 7 bases matching TRBD2. Germline trimming cut 0 bases from V and 4 bases from J; bases unmatched to any gene: 6. Germline loops: CDR1 MNHEY, CDR2 SMNVEV (reference sequence). This CDR3 region has 16 residues. CDR3: CASSLSLAARYNEQFF. CDR3 DNA sequence: TGTGCCAGCAGTTTATCGCTAGCGGCAAGATACAATGAGCAGTTCTTC.

The count of this clone is one. V and J are TRBV27 and TRBJ2-1; maybe TRBD1 (6 bases). Trimming stripped 7 bases from V and 3 bases from J, with 16 bases between. Germline V gives CDR1 MNHEY, CDR2 SMNVEV (reference sequence). The CDR3 consists of 15 residues. CDR3 amino acids: CASTDSSDVYNEQFF. CDR3 nucleotide sequence: TGTGCCAGCACGGACAGTTCCGATGTCTACAATGAGCAGTTCTTC.

The chain employs TRBV4-3 and TRBJ2-1; D may be TRBD2 (7 bases). The germline gives CDR1 LGHNA, CDR2 YSLEER. V lost 0 bases and J lost 5, with 20 bases in between. This CDR3 region has 18 residues. The CDR3 DNA reads TGCGCCAGCAGCCAAGATACGTCTGGGGGGGCCCTGAACAATGAGCAGTTCTTC. Its protein product is CASSQDTSGGALNNEQFF.

This chain connects TRBV6-5 to TRBJ2-3; D is ambiguous. Germline lookup yields CDR1 MNHEY and CDR2 SVGAGI. This CDR3 has 14 amino acids. V shed 2 bases and J shed 5 bases, with 11 bases lying between them. CDR3 sequence: CASSYGNNQDTQYF. CDR3 sequence (DNA): TGTGCCAGCAGTTACGGTAACAATCAAGATACGCAGTATTTT.

The chain joins TRBV10-1 to TRBJ2-7; 12 positions agree with TRBD1. The CDR3 has 18 residues. CDR1 is WNHNN and CDR2 is SYGVQD in the germline V gene (reference sequence). With V trimmed by 3 bases and J by 3 bases, 12 bases remained unmatched. For the CDR3, the DNA is TGCGCCAGCAGTGAAGTTTATACCGGGACAGGGGGCTTCTACGAGCAGTACTTC. It is translated as CASSEVYTGTGGFYEQYF.

This chain uses TRBV7-2 with TRBJ2-6; D gene ambiguous. Germline-derived CDR1 and CDR2 are SGHTA and FQGNSA. There are 17 residues in the CDR3. V lost 3 bases, J lost 1 base, and 13 bases lay in between. The CDR3 sequence is CASSFGIILSGANVLTF. The CDR3 DNA reads as TGTGCCAGCAGCTTTGGAATTATACTATCTGGGGCCAACGTCCTGACTTTC.

V gene TRBV7-9 combines with J gene TRBJ2-5; D remains unclear. Germline loops: CDR1 SEHNR, CDR2 FQNEAQ (reference sequence). This CDR3 comprises 14 residues. V was trimmed by 4 bases and J by 4 bases, leaving 13 bases between them. This CDR3 reads CASSSRPLGETQYF. The CDR3 DNA is TGTGCCAGCAGCTCCCGCCCCCTGGGAGAGACCCAGTACTTC.

The rearrangement joins TRBV5-6 to TRBJ2-7, with D possibly matching TRBD1 (6 bases). CDR1 and CDR2 from the germline V gene are SGHDT and YYEEEE. The CDR3 sequence is 13 residues long. Trimming removed 4 bases at V and 2 bases at J, with 10 bases between. Written as DNA, the CDR3 is TGTGCCAGCAGCCCGGGGACAACCTACGAGCAGTACTTC. This codes for CASSPGTTYEQYF.

This chain connects TRBV7-9 to TRBJ2-5; unclear D gene. Per the germline V gene, CDR1 is SEHNR and CDR2 is FQNEAQ (reference sequence). CDR3 length equals 14 residues. Trimming removed 4 bases from V and 0 bases from J, with 9 bases in between. Here the CDR3 DNA reads TGTGCCAGCAGCTCAAAGGAGTACCAAGAGACCCAGTACTTC. Amino acids: CASSSKEYQETQYF.

In its sample, this clone was seen a few times. The chain recombines TRBV4-1 with TRBJ2-7; D gene uncertain. Deletions cut 5 bases from V and 3 bases from J, with 11 bases between. The CDR3 runs 13 residues. Germline V gives CDR1 MGHRA, CDR2 YSYEKL. The CDR3 DNA is TGCGCCAGCAGCTCGAGACTGGACTACGAGCAGTACTTC. Translating it yields CASSSRLDYEQYF.

Points on this clone: This CDR3 is also generated by other DNA sequences in the sample. This chain links TRBV7-9 with TRBJ2-7; 9 bases fit TRBD1. Germline assignment: CDR1 SEHNR and CDR2 FQNEAQ (reference sequence). The ends lost 5 bases at V and 1 base at J; junction bases unmatched: 6. This CDR3 has 15 amino acids. In nucleotides, the CDR3 is TGTGCCAGCAGCAGCGCCGGGACAGGGTCCTACGAGCAGTACTTC. It specifies CASSSAGTGSYEQYF.

V gene TRBV12-2 combines with J gene TRBJ2-7; the D call TRBD2 from the table was never checked on the DNA. TRBV12-2 is reported as a pseudogene. The CDR3 has 15 amino acids. The CDR3: CASRLARDFVHEQYF. CDR3 nucleotide sequence: TGTGCAAGTCGCTTAGCCCGGGACTTCGTCCACGAGCAGTACTTC.

As regards this clone: Other DNA sequences within the sample encode an identical CDR3. The V and J genes are TRBV7-9 and TRBJ2-7; no clear D. CDR1 and CDR2 from the germline V gene are SEHNR and FQNEAQ (reference sequence). V was clipped by 1 base and J by 4 bases, with 5 bases between them. CDR3 length: 12 amino acids. CDR3 DNA sequence: TGTGCCAGCAGCTTAGGAACATACGAGCAGTACTTC. Translating it yields CASSLGTYEQYF.

V usage is TRBV7-9 and J usage is TRBJ1-1; 7 bases fit TRBD1. The germline gives CDR1 SEHNR, CDR2 FQNEAQ (reference sequence). The V segment lost 4 bases and the J segment 2 bases; nucleotides outside the gene matches: 7. The CDR3 consists of 15 residues. The CDR3 sequence is CASSSRQGPNTEAFF. CDR3 coding DNA: TGTGCCAGCAGCTCAAGACAGGGCCCAAACACTGAAGCTTTCTTT. Looking up the rest from reference TRBV7-9 and TRBJ1-1 gives the full variable domain: DTGVSQNPRHKITKRGQNVTFRCDPISEHNRLYWYRQTLGQGPEFLTYFQNEAQLEKSRLLSDRFSAERPKGSFSTLEIQRTEQGDSAMYLCASSSRQGPNTEAFFGQGTRLTVV.

For this clone: The sample has other DNA sequences that encode this CDR3 too. This chain links TRBV15 with TRBJ1-1; D not certain. This CDR3 is built from 15 residues. Germline values: CDR1 LNHNV, CDR2 YYDKDF (reference sequence). Between the trimmed V and J ends, which lost 0 bases and 2 bases, there was a span of 10 bases. CDR3: CATSRDRGLNTEAFF. The CDR3, as DNA: TGTGCCACCAGCAGAGATCGAGGGTTAAACACTGAAGCTTTCTTT.

As for this clone: Other DNA sequences in this sample translate to the same CDR3. This rearrangement joins TRBV10-3 to TRBJ2-7; 12 nucleotides line up with TRBD2. With 5 bases clipped from V and 4 bases from J, the junction kept 3 bases outside the gene matches. The CDR3 is 14 residues long. Germline CDR1 and CDR2: ENHRY and SYGVKD. CDR3 region: CAISTGTSGYEQYF. Here the CDR3 DNA reads TGTGCCATCAGTACCGGGACTAGCGGGTACGAGCAGTACTTC.

The chain is built from TRBV6-6 and TRBJ2-7; either TRBD1 or TRBD2 may fit D (5 bases each). Trimming took 7 bases from V and 2 from J, leaving 12 bases between them. The germline V gene encodes CDR1 MNHNY and CDR2 SVGAGI (reference sequence). The CDR3 is 13 amino acids. The CDR3 region is CASIREGTYEQYF. The CDR3 DNA is TGTGCCAGCATCCGAGAGGGGACCTACGAGCAGTACTTC.

This chain links TRBV29-1 with TRBJ2-5, with 9 bases lining up with TRBD2. The CDR3 consists of 16 residues. CDR1 and CDR2 from the germline V gene are SQVTM and ANQGSEA. V lost 3 bases and J lost 0; bases outside the gene matches: 8. The CDR3 is CSVDGVSGRYQETQYF. The CDR3 DNA sequence: TGCAGCGTTGATGGTGTAAGCGGGAGGTACCAAGAGACCCAGTACTTC.

This sequence joins TRBV9 and TRBJ1-2; perhaps TRBD1 as D (5 bases). The CDR3 spans 14 residues. V lost 0 bases and J lost 3, with 9 bases in between. Germline lookup yields CDR1 SGDLS and CDR2 YYNGEE. The CDR3 loop is CASSVGGRDYGYTF. The DNA for the CDR3 is TGTGCCAGCAGCGTAGGTGGCAGGGACTATGGCTACACCTTC.

The chain couples TRBV19 to TRBJ2-7, with D perhaps matching TRBD2 (5 bases). Trimming removed 0 bases from V and 0 bases from J, with 12 bases in between. In germline, CDR1 is LNHDA, CDR2 SQIVND (reference sequence). The CDR3 spans 16 residues. The CDR3 sequence is CASSIDWTRNSYEQYF. In DNA, the CDR3 is TGTGCCAGTAGTATAGACTGGACTCGGAACTCCTACGAGCAGTACTTC.

This chain uses TRBV19 with TRBJ1-1, with a possible D match to TRBD1 (5 bases). V was trimmed by 6 bases and J by 1 base, leaving 15 bases between them. Germline assignment: CDR1 LNHDA and CDR2 SQIVND (reference sequence). CDR3 length: 15 amino acids. The CDR3 DNA is TGTGCCAGTAGGGGGGACGCCGCCAGGAACACTGAAGCTTTCTTT. Protein product: CASRGDAARNTEAFF. Variable domain in full (rest from reference TRBV19 and TRBJ1-1): DGGITQSPKYLFRKEGQNVTLSCEQNLNHDAMYWYRQDPGQGLRLIYYSQIVNDFQKGDIAEGYSVSREKKESFPLTVTSAQKNPTAFYLCASRGDAARNTEAFFGQGTRLTVV.

CDR3 amino acids: CASSVDDHEQFF. Here the CDR3 DNA reads TGTGCCAGCAGCGTAGATGATCATGAGCAGTTCTTC. The V gene is TRBV9, the J gene TRBJ2-1; the D is unclear. V dropped 0 bases and J dropped 8 bases, with 6 bases sitting between them. CDR1 is SGDLS and CDR2 is YYNGEE in the germline V gene. This CDR3 comprises 12 residues. Looking up the rest from reference TRBV9 and TRBJ2-1 gives the full variable domain: DSGVTQTPKHLITATGQRVTLRCSPRSGDLSVYWYQQSLDQGLQFLIQYYNGEERAKGNILERFSAQQFPDLHSELNLSSLELGDSALYFCASSVDDHEQFFGPGTRLTVL.

The rearrangement uses TRBV29-1 and TRBJ1-3; unclear D gene. CDR3 length: 17 residues. With 3 bases removed from V and 0 bases from J, the gap between germline ends came to 18 bases. Germline V CDR1 and CDR2: SQVTM, ANQGSEA. CDR3 DNA: TGCAGCGTTGAGGCTTCGGCAGTTGGCTTCTCTGGAAACACCATATATTTT. Protein: CSVEASAVGFSGNTIYF.

Of note for this clone: The same CDR3 arises from other DNA sequences in this sample as well. This sequence joins TRBV7-9 and TRBJ2-7; D is ambiguous. CDR1 and CDR2 from the germline V gene are SEHNR and FQNEAQ (reference sequence). Between the trimmed V and J ends, which lost 5 bases and 3 bases, there was a span of 5 bases. This CDR3 region has 11 residues. The CDR3 is CASSGDYEQYF. Here the CDR3 DNA reads TGTGCCAGCAGCGGAGACTACGAGCAGTACTTC.

The chain couples TRBV7-9 to TRBJ1-4; D is perhaps TRBD1 (5 bases). This CDR3 is 15 amino acids long. Germline CDR1 reads SEHNR; CDR2 reads FQNEAQ (reference sequence). V shed 0 bases and J shed 0 bases, with 5 bases lying between them. CDR3 nucleotides: TGTGCCAGCAGCTTAGCGGGGGCAACTAATGAAAAACTGTTTTTT. As protein: CASSLAGATNEKLFF.

The chain uses TRBV5-8 and TRBJ2-5, with D maybe TRBD1 (6 bases). There are 12 residues in the CDR3. Trimming removed 2 bases from V and 5 bases from J, with 7 bases in between. Germline loops: CDR1 SGHTS, CDR2 YDEGEE. CDR3 sequence: CASSFRGETQYF. DNA for the CDR3: TGTGCCAGCAGCTTTAGGGGGGAGACCCAGTACTTC.